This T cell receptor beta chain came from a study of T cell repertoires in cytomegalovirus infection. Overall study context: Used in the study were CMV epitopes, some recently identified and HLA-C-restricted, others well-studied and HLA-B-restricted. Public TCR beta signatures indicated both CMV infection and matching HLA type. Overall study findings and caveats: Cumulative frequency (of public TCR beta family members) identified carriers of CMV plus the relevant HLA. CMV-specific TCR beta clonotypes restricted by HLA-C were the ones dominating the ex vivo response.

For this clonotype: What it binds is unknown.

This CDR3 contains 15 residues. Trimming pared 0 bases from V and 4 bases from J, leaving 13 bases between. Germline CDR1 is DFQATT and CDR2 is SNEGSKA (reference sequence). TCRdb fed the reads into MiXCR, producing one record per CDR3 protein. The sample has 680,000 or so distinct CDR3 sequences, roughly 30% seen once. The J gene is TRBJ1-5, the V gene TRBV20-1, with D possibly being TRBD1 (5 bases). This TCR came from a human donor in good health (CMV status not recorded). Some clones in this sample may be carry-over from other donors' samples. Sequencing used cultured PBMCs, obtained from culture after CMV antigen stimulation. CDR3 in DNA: TGCAGTGCTAGAGATCGATCGGGGGGAAATCAGCCCCAGCATTTT. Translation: CSARDRSGGNQPQHF.